This T cell receptor beta chain was sequenced for a study of T cell responses to AZD1222 COVID-19 vaccine. The repertoire was sequenced with immunoSEQ multiplex PCR; TCRdb's copy has only in-frame clones and lacks some. The repertoire holds 130,000 to 150,000 clones, with 85% to 95% as singletons. This sequence originates from an adult in good health. Sample: peripheral blood, taken on day 0 of MenACWY control vaccination.

CDR3 loop: CASTSLWGGSNQPQHF. For the CDR3, the DNA is TGTGCCAGTACCTCCCTGTGGGGAGGGAGCAATCAGCCCCAGCATTTT. The chain is built from TRBV19 and TRBJ1-5; D is unresolved. Trimming removed 7 bases at V and 1 base at J, with 17 bases between. CDR1 LNHDA and CDR2 SQIVND come from the germline V gene (reference sequence). The CDR3 loop spans 16 amino acids.